Below are 12 T cell receptor beta chains sequenced from a single sample in a study of T cell therapy after organ transplantation. TCRdb's table, derived via immunoSEQ multiplex PCR, lists solely in-frame clones and lacks some. The sample consists of several hundred clones, around two thirds of them appearing once. A CMV peptide pool restimulated the therapy product for roughly four hours before IFN-gamma secretion capture. These TCRs' antigens remain unknown. Sequencing was performed on cultured CD8+ T cells. The receptors here all came from a human patient who had received a solid organ transplant and had CMV disease. T cells may partly derive from the graft donor.

This chain uses TRBV10-3 with TRBJ2-7; TRBD1 matches 9 bases. V lost 4 bases and J lost 4; bases outside the gene matches: 20. This CDR3 comprises 19 residues. Germline V lookup: CDR1 ENHRY, CDR2 SYGVKD. CDR3 amino acids: CAISGIKQGAPRETYEQYF. CDR3 coding DNA: TGTGCCATCAGTGGCATTAAACAGGGGGCGCCGCGGGAGACATACGAGCAGTACTTC.

This clone has more than one count but fewer than ten. This chain joins TRBV2 and TRBJ2-2; no clear D. The CDR3 length is 12 residues. The germline V gene has CDR1 SNHLY and CDR2 FYNNEI. Trimming took off 7 bases at V and 6 bases at J, with 9 bases between the two ends. The CDR3 coding sequence is TGTGCCAGCAAGGTGGGCGCCGGGGAGCTGTTTTTT. Protein sequence: CASKVGAGELFF.

The genes are TRBV7-8 and TRBJ1-1, with D unclear. Germline CDR1 and CDR2: SGHVS and FQNEAQ. This CDR3 spans 13 amino acids. Trimming cost V 10 bases and J 0 bases, with 12 bases left between them. CDR3 region: CATERQLNTEAFF. CDR3 coding DNA: TGTGCCACCGAACGCCAGCTGAACACTGAAGCTTTCTTT.

The chain uses TRBV6-6 and TRBJ2-7; D may be TRBD2 (6 bases). The CDR3 has 14 residues. In germline, CDR1 is MNHNY, CDR2 SVGAGI (reference sequence). V dropped 10 bases and J dropped 2 bases, with 18 bases sitting between them. This CDR3 reads CAISSSEGPYEQYF. The CDR3 DNA sequence: TGTGCCATCAGCTCGTCGGAGGGCCCCTACGAGCAGTACTTC.

This clone was counted a single time. The V and J genes are TRBV6-6 and TRBJ2-7; TRBD2 is a possible D gene (5 bases). Per germline, CDR1 MNHNY and CDR2 SVGAGI (reference sequence). The V gene lost 6 bases and the J gene lost 6 bases, with 15 bases spanning the gap. CDR3 length equals 13 residues. This CDR3 is CASSPPGTLEQYF. CDR3 nucleotide sequence: TGTGCCAGCAGCCCTCCGGGAACCCTCGAGCAGTACTTC.

The gene calls are TRBV6-5 and TRBJ2-7; D is possibly TRBD2 (5 bases). V was cut by 2 bases and J by 0 bases, with 8 bases left in between. This CDR3 has 14 amino acids. Germline V gene data show CDR1 as MNHEY and CDR2 as SVGAGI. The CDR3 DNA reads as TGTGCCAGCAGTTACGCGGGCAGCTCCTACGAGCAGTACTTC. Translating gives CASSYAGSSYEQYF.

The rearrangement joins TRBV6-5 to TRBJ2-7; a weak D match, TRBD2 (6 bases). The V and J ends lost 8 bases and 0 bases respectively, with 14 bases between them. CDR3 length: 14 residues. CDR1 MNHEY and CDR2 SVGAGI come from the germline V gene. CDR3 nucleotides: TGTGCCAGCTCCTTCGGGGGAAGCTCCTACGAGCAGTACTTC. Amino acid sequence: CASSFGGSSYEQYF.

The genes are TRBV4-1 and TRBJ1-3, with unresolved D. CDR3 length equals 16 residues. V lost 5 bases and J 4 bases, leaving 18 bases between the germline ends. CDR1 and CDR2 (germline): MGHRA, YSYEKL. As DNA, the CDR3 is TGCGCCAGCAGCGAAGGAGATTGGGCGGTGGGAAACACCATATATTTT. It specifies CASSEGDWAVGNTIYF.

The rearrangement links TRBV29-1 to TRBJ1-1; no definite D call. Germline lookup yields CDR1 SQVTM and CDR2 ANQGSEA. There are 10 residues in the CDR3. Trimming cost V 5 bases and J 7 bases, with 8 bases left between them. The CDR3 is CSVMGGEAFF. The DNA of the CDR3 is TGCAGCGTTATGGGCGGTGAAGCTTTCTTT.

The chain carries TRBV7-8 and TRBJ2-1; 10 positions agree with TRBD2. This CDR3 is built from 15 residues. The J segment lost 7 bases and the V segment lost 5 bases, leaving 8 bases of the junction unmatched. Germline CDR1 SGHVS, CDR2 FQNEAQ. The chain's CDR3 is CASSLSGGPVNEQFF. The CDR3 DNA sequence: TGTGCCAGCAGCCTTAGCGGGGGGCCAGTGAATGAGCAGTTCTTC.

This clone was seen a few times. The chain employs TRBV14 and TRBJ2-3; D not resolved. There are 15 residues in the CDR3. The V gene lost 3 bases and the J gene lost 0 bases, with 10 bases spanning the gap. Germline V gene sequence: CDR1 SGHDN, CDR2 FVKESK. Written as DNA, the CDR3 is TGTGCCAGCAGCCAGACCCTTGCCAGCACAGATACGCAGTATTTT. Its translation is CASSQTLASTDTQYF.

This clone was seen only a few times. The chain joins TRBV7-9 to TRBJ1-1; D not resolved. This CDR3 spans 13 amino acids. CDR1 and CDR2 from the germline V gene are SEHNR and FQNEAQ (reference sequence). Trimming removed 3 bases from V and 7 bases from J, with 12 bases in between. Here the CDR3 reads CASSFLGRSEAFF. The CDR3 DNA sequence: TGTGCCAGCAGCTTCCTAGGACGGAGTGAAGCTTTCTTT.